This T cell receptor (beta chain) was observed in a study of cytomegalovirus exposure and HLA in healthy donors. Study results and limitations: Prior analysis indicated that the majority of TCR beta V segments exhibited productivity approximately 87% or approximately 30% of the time. A highly shared variant cluster was judged a likely technical artifact. The authors listed 150 or so TCR beta chains as cytomegalovirus-associated.

V shed 0 bases and J 4 bases; nucleotides not matched to a gene: 3. The CDR3 has 15 residues. CDR1 LNHNV and CDR2 YYDKDF come from the germline V gene (reference sequence). This PCR relied on a set of 60 Vbeta primers and 13 Jbeta primers. Original processing methods: Roughly 81 million unique TCR beta chains, 10 million to 14 million shared, were counted in a later analysis. Generated by immunoSEQ multiplex PCR, the TCRdb table keeps only in-frame clones and is missing some. The V and J calls and the clone size are those of that table, but D and trimming were determined from the DNA. The sample includes some 190,000 clones, less than 90% seen only once; the top ten take roughly 0.33%. As regards this clone: Its antigen remains unidentified.

The chain recombines TRBV15 with TRBJ2-1, with 7 bases that match TRBD2. Sample: PBMCs. This receptor was identified in a woman younger than 45 in good health and CMV-seronegative. The CDR3 spells CATSRESGEYNEQFF. The CDR3 DNA reads as TGTGCCACCAGCAGAGAAAGCGGGGAGTACAATGAGCAGTTCTTC. The full variable domain, in which reference TRBV15 and TRBJ2-1 provide the parts outside the CDR3, is DAMVIQNPRYQVTQFGKPVTLSCSQTLNHNVMYWYQQKSSQAPKLLFHYYDKDFNNEADTPDNFQSRRPNTSFCFLDIRSPGLGDTAMYLCATSRESGEYNEQFFGPGTRLTVL.